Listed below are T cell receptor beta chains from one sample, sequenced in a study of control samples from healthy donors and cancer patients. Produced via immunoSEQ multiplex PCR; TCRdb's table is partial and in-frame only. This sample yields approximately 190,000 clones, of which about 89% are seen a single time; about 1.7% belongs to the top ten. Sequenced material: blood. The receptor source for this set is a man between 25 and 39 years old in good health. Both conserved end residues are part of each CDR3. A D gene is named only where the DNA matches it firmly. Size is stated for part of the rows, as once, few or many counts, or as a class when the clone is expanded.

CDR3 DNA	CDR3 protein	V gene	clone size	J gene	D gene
TGCGCCAGCAGTGAGTCGGGGACAGGGCGGTTGGATGAGCAGTTCTTC	CASSESGTGRLDEQFF	TRBV10-1	.	TRBJ2-1	TRBD1
TGTGCCAGCAGCGGCGGACTAGCGACGCACACCGGGGAGCTGTTTTTT	CASSGGLATHTGELFF	TRBV7-3	.	TRBJ2-2	TRBD2
TGTGCCAGCAGCGTCGGACAGGGGAGGACTGAAGCTTTCTTT	CASSVGQGRTEAFF	TRBV3-1/TRBV3-2	.	TRBJ1-1	TRBD1
TGTGCCAGCGGGCAGGGTTCCTACGAGCAGTACTTC	CASGQGSYEQYF	TRBV6-5	.	TRBJ2-7	.
TGTGCCAGCAGCCCTAATCAGGGGGGGAGAGTTGAGCAGTTCTTC	CASSPNQGGRVEQFF	TRBV7-7	once	TRBJ2-1	.
TGTGCCAGCAGTCGTCCAGTGCGGGGCTTTCCCTACGAGCAGTACTTC	CASSRPVRGFPYEQYF	TRBV28	.	TRBJ2-7	.
TGTGCCAGCAGAGTGGAGGATACGCAGTATTTT	CASRVEDTQYF	TRBV27	.	TRBJ2-3	.
TGTGCCAGCAGCTTGACAGGGGGGAATCAGCCCCAGCATTTT	CASSLTGGNQPQHF	TRBV7-2	.	TRBJ1-5	TRBD1
TGCGCCAGCAGCCCGGACCGCGGCACTTCCTACAATGAGCAGTTCTTC	CASSPDRGTSYNEQFF	TRBV5-1	.	TRBJ2-1	.
TGCGCCAGCAGGTTACAGGGGAACTCCTACGAGCAGTACTTC	CASRLQGNSYEQYF	TRBV5-1	.	TRBJ2-7	TRBD1
TGTGCCAGCAGTTTGGCATTCTCCGGGGAGCTGTTTTTT	CASSLAFSGELFF	TRBV27	once	TRBJ2-2	.
TGCGCCAGCAGCTTGAGCGCGGGAGCTAACTATGGCTACACCTTC	CASSLSAGANYGYTF	TRBV5-1	.	TRBJ1-2	.
TGTGCCAGCAGTTCGTCAGGGGATTCCTACAATGAGCAGTTCTTC	CASSSSGDSYNEQFF	TRBV6-5	.	TRBJ2-1	.
TGTGCCAGCAGCCAAGAGAATGCAGGGGCGGGAACTGAAGCTTTCTTT	CASSQENAGAGTEAFF	TRBV3-1/TRBV3-2	.	TRBJ1-1	.
TGTGCCAGTAGTTCCAGCGGAGCCACCGGGGAGCTGTTTTTT	CASSSSGATGELFF	TRBV19	.	TRBJ2-2	.
TGCGCCAGCAGCTTCCCCGGAGGGGCTAGGACGGAGCAGTACTTC	CASSFPGGARTEQYF	TRBV5-1	.	TRBJ2-7	.
TGTGCCAGCAGTGCCCCCGGGCGGGTTGATGAAAAACTGTTTTTT	CASSAPGRVDEKLFF	TRBV6-2/TRBV6-3	.	TRBJ1-4	.
TGTGCCAGCAGGGGGCCCACTGAAGCTTTCTTT	CASRGPTEAFF	TRBV2	.	TRBJ1-1	.
TGCGCCAGCAAAAGCACAGATACGCAGTATTTT	CASKSTDTQYF	TRBV10-2	.	TRBJ2-3	.
TGTGCCTGGAGTTCCCAAACGGTGGAGGAGGGCTACGAGCAGTACTTC	CAWSSQTVEEGYEQYF	TRBV30	.	TRBJ2-7	.
TGTGCCAGCAGTTACTATACAAAGGGCGTGAACACTGAAGCTTTCTTT	CASSYYTKGVNTEAFF	TRBV6-5	.	TRBJ1-1	.
TGTGCCAGCAGTGAAACTAGCGGGGGGATCAGTTACGAGCAGTACTTC	CASSETSGGISYEQYF	TRBV2	.	TRBJ2-7	TRBD2
TGTGCCTGGAGGGGGAGGGCCATGAACACTGAAGCTTTCTTT	CAWRGRAMNTEAFF	TRBV30	.	TRBJ1-1	.
TGTGCCAGCAGTGAAAATGAGGCTACGCAGTATTTT	CASSENEATQYF	TRBV2	.	TRBJ2-3	.
TGCAGCGTTCAGCAGGGTTCACCCCTCCACTTT	CSVQQGSPLHF	TRBV29-1	.	TRBJ1-6	.
TGTGCCAGCAGTTTGTTAGGGCTAGCGGGGAGGGATACGCAGTATTTT	CASSLLGLAGRDTQYF	TRBV27	.	TRBJ2-3	TRBD2
TGCGCCAGCAGTCCCGGATCGGCTAGCACAGATACGCAGTATTTT	CASSPGSASTDTQYF	TRBV10-1	once	TRBJ2-3	.
TGTGCCAGCAGACGACAGGTGTCCGCCTACGAGCAGTACTTC	CASRRQVSAYEQYF	TRBV6-5	.	TRBJ2-7	.
TGTGCCAGTAGTGTCCAGGGGGCAGCCACCGGGGAGCTGTTTTTT	CASSVQGAATGELFF	TRBV19	.	TRBJ2-2	TRBD1
TGTGCCAGCAGTTCTGATACAGGGTTTGAAGCTTTCTTT	CASSSDTGFEAFF	TRBV6-5	.	TRBJ1-1	.
TGTGCCAGCAGCCAGGTCGGGACACCGAACACCGGGGAGCTGTTTTTT	CASSQVGTPNTGELFF	TRBV7-3	.	TRBJ2-2	.
TGTGCCAGCAGGGACAGGTTTAGAGGAGAGACCCAGTACTTC	CASRDRFRGETQYF	TRBV6-5	.	TRBJ2-5	TRBD1
TGTGCCAGTAGTATCCCCGACAGGAAGAATGAAAAACTGTTTTTT	CASSIPDRKNEKLFF	TRBV19	.	TRBJ1-4	.
TGTGCCAGCAGCCGGACAGACAACACCGGGGAGCTGTTTTTT	CASSRTDNTGELFF	TRBV11-2	once	TRBJ2-2	.
TGTGCCAGCAGCCACCGACACACCATATATTTT	CASSHRHTIYF	TRBV5-6	once	TRBJ1-3	.
TGTGCCAGCAGCTTGGGACTAGCGGATCTCAATGAGCAGTTCTTC	CASSLGLADLNEQFF	TRBV7-9	.	TRBJ2-1	TRBD2
TGTGCCTGGAGTGGCACCGAATGGGATGGCTACACCTTC	CAWSGTEWDGYTF	TRBV30	.	TRBJ1-2	.
TGTGCCAGCAGCAAGCTACAGGGTGAAGCTTTCTTT	CASSKLQGEAFF	TRBV7-9	.	TRBJ1-1	.
TGTGCCAGCAGCCAAGGGAGGGACAGCACAGAAGCTTTCTTT	CASSQGRDSTEAFF	TRBV3-1/TRBV3-2	.	TRBJ1-1	TRBD1
TGTGCCAGCAGTCTCCGGAAGTCCCAGCATTTT	CASSLRKSQHF	TRBV28	.	TRBJ1-5	.
TGTGCCAGCAGAGTCGACAGGGAAGGAAGCTCCTACAATGAGCAGTTCTTC	CASRVDREGSSYNEQFF	TRBV2	once	TRBJ2-1	TRBD1
TGTGCCAGCAGTTTAGGCAGAGGCAATCAGCCCCAGCATTTT	CASSLGRGNQPQHF	TRBV6-5	.	TRBJ1-5	.
TGTGCCAGCAGTTACTCGAACGCACAGGGTTATGAAAAACTGTTTTTT	CASSYSNAQGYEKLFF	TRBV6-6	.	TRBJ1-4	.
TGTGCCAGCAGTGACGCGGGCAGCTATGGCTACACCTTC	CASSDAGSYGYTF	TRBV2	.	TRBJ1-2	.
TGTGCCACCAGTGGGGCGGAGGCGGGCTACACCTTC	CATSGAEAGYTF	TRBV24-1	.	TRBJ1-2	.
TGTGCCAGCAGCTTAGCCCGCCACACAGGGTCGAAAGAGCAGTACTTC	CASSLARHTGSKEQYF	TRBV7-9	.	TRBJ2-7	.
TGCGCCAGCAGCACAGTACTGAGAGAGACCCAGTACTTC	CASSTVLRETQYF	TRBV5-1	.	TRBJ2-5	.
TGTGCCAGCAGTTTATCGGTTGCGGCTAGCGGCACAGATACGCAGTATTTT	CASSLSVAASGTDTQYF	TRBV27	.	TRBJ2-3	.
TGTGCCAGCAGCTTAGGATCATTAAACACTGAAGCTTTCTTT	CASSLGSLNTEAFF	TRBV11-2	.	TRBJ1-1	.
TGCAGTGCTACAGGTCCTATTGGCTACACCTTC	CSATGPIGYTF	TRBV20-1	.	TRBJ1-2	.
TGTGCCAGCAGTGAACGGCGCGGGGGGAACAATGAGCAGTTCTTC	CASSERRGGNNEQFF	TRBV6-1	once	TRBJ2-1	TRBD2
TGTGCCAGCAGTTACGCGGGGACCTCACTAAACTATGGCTACACCTTC	CASSYAGTSLNYGYTF	TRBV6-5	.	TRBJ1-2	.